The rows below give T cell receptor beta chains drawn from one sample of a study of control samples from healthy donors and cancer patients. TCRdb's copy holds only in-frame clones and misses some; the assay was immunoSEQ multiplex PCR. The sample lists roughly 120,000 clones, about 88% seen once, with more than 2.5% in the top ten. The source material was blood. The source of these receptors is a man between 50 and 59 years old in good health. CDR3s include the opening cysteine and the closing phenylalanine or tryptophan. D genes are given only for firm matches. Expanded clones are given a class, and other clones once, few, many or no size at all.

CASAGDRHHSGANVLTF	TGTGCCAGCGCGGGGGACAGGCACCACTCTGGGGCCAACGTCCTGACTTTC	NA	17	once	TRBV7-6	TRBJ2-6
CASSPRERETQYF	TGTGCCAGCTCACCACGAGAGCGAGAGACCCAGTACTTC	NA	13	NA	TRBV18	TRBJ2-5
CASSLVGSYEQYF	TGCGCCAGCAGCTTGGTTGGCTCCTACGAGCAGTACTTC	NA	13	NA	TRBV5-1	TRBJ2-7
CSVAVGGNNSPLHF	TGCAGCGTTGCCGTTGGGGGAAATAATTCACCCCTCCACTTT	NA	14	NA	TRBV29-1	TRBJ1-6
CASSASGRSTEAFF	TGTGCCAGCAGCGCCTCGGGGCGGAGTACTGAAGCTTTCTTT	NA	14	NA	TRBV7-3	TRBJ1-1
CASSVRSNTGELFF	TGTGCCAGCAGTGTCCGGTCGAACACCGGGGAGCTGTTTTTT	NA	14	NA	TRBV25-1	TRBJ2-2
CASSSSGGARNIQYF	TGTGCCAGCAGTTCTAGCGGGGGGGCTCGGAACATTCAGTACTTC	TRBD2	15	NA	TRBV2	TRBJ2-4
CASSEHRTSGGPPTQYF	TGCGCCAGCAGTGAACATAGGACTAGCGGGGGGCCTCCTACGCAGTATTTT	TRBD2	17	NA	TRBV10-1	TRBJ2-3
CASSYGTGITYEQYF	TGTGCCAGCAGTTACGGGACAGGGATTACCTACGAGCAGTACTTC	TRBD1	15	once	TRBV6-6	TRBJ2-7
CASSPGGSQETQYF	TGCGCCAGCAGCCCAGGGGGCAGCCAAGAGACCCAGTACTTC	TRBD1	14	NA	TRBV5-1	TRBJ2-5
CASSGFYGYTF	TGTGCCAGTTCAGGGTTTTATGGCTACACCTTC	NA	11	NA	TRBV19	TRBJ1-2
CASSQDMSAGFTYEQYF	TGTGCCAGCAGCCAAGATATGTCAGCGGGGTTCACCTACGAGCAGTACTTC	TRBD2	17	NA	TRBV3-1/TRBV3-2	TRBJ2-7
CASSLWLAGTPTDTQYF	TGTGCCAGCAGCTTATGGCTAGCGGGGACTCCCACAGATACGCAGTATTTT	TRBD2	17	NA	TRBV7-8	TRBJ2-3
CASRRGWASGGYEQYF	TGTGCCAGCAGGAGGGGCTGGGCTAGCGGGGGCTACGAGCAGTACTTC	TRBD2	16	NA	TRBV2	TRBJ2-7
CASRGDRWAETQYF	TGTGCCAGCAGGGGGGACCGCTGGGCCGAGACCCAGTACTTC	NA	14	once	TRBV27	TRBJ2-5
CATSDFSRNYGYTF	TGTGCCACCAGTGATTTTTCCCGTAACTATGGCTACACCTTC	NA	14	NA	TRBV24-1	TRBJ1-2
CASSHRGPNEKLFF	TGCGCCAGCAGCCACAGGGGGCCTAATGAAAAACTGTTTTTT	TRBD1	14	NA	TRBV4-1	TRBJ1-4
CASSQKGTPPGYTF	TGTGCCAGCAGCCAGAAGGGGACGCCGCCTGGCTACACCTTC	NA	14	NA	TRBV3-1/TRBV3-2	TRBJ1-2
CASSWGVSTDTQYF	TGTGCCAGCAGTTGGGGGGTTAGCACAGATACGCAGTATTTT	NA	14	NA	TRBV27	TRBJ2-3
CASSPHENTEAFF	TGTGCCAGCAGTCCACACGAGAACACTGAAGCTTTCTTT	NA	13	NA	TRBV7-9	TRBJ1-1
CASSDPRAQGRPDTQYF	TGTGCCAGCAGCGACCCTCGAGCACAGGGGCGGCCAGATACGCAGTATTTT	TRBD1	17	NA	TRBV3-1/TRBV3-2	TRBJ2-3
CASRAGSTGANVLTF	TGTGCCAGCAGAGCAGGGAGTACTGGGGCCAACGTCCTGACTTTC	NA	15	NA	TRBV28	TRBJ2-6
CASSQYRQRGFNEQFF	TGCGCCAGCAGCCAATATCGGCAGCGGGGGTTTAATGAGCAGTTCTTC	TRBD2	16	NA	TRBV4-1	TRBJ2-1
CASTVGSYLLEQYF	TGTGCCAGCACTGTCGGCAGCTATCTGCTCGAGCAGTACTTC	NA	14	NA	TRBV2	TRBJ2-7
CASSLVGISDNEQFF	TGTGCCAGCTCACTTGTCGGCATCTCGGACAATGAGCAGTTCTTC	NA	15	NA	TRBV18	TRBJ2-1
CASSQGTSGGQNYEQYF	TGCGCCAGCAGCCAAGGGACGAGCGGGGGGCAAAACTACGAGCAGTACTTC	TRBD2	17	once	TRBV4-1	TRBJ2-7
CATSLSGGGGGDEQFF	TGTGCCACCAGCCTCTCCGGGGGCGGGGGAGGGGATGAGCAGTTCTTC	NA	16	NA	TRBV24-1	TRBJ2-1
CASSNPRGRHTDTQYF	TGTGCCAGCAGTAATCCCAGGGGCCGACACACAGATACGCAGTATTTT	NA	16	few	TRBV6-6	TRBJ2-3
CASSTGPGLNSGELFF	TGTGCCAGTAGTACTGGTCCAGGGTTGAATTCCGGGGAGCTGTTTTTT	NA	16	NA	TRBV19	TRBJ2-2
CASSQTGVNTEAFF	TGTGCCAGCAGCCAAACGGGTGTGAACACTGAAGCTTTCTTT	NA	14	NA	TRBV3-1/TRBV3-2	TRBJ1-1
CASSLLAGGRDNEQFF	TGTGCCAGCAGCTTGTTAGCGGGGGGCCGGGACAATGAGCAGTTCTTC	TRBD2	16	few	TRBV11-3	TRBJ2-1
CASSFRSTGELFF	TGTGCCAGCAGCTTTCGGTCGACCGGGGAGCTGTTTTTT	NA	13	NA	TRBV7-9	TRBJ2-2
CSVEVHSGNTIYF	TGCAGCGTTGAGGTCCACTCTGGAAACACCATATATTTT	NA	13	NA	TRBV29-1	TRBJ1-3
CASRWGQGPDTQYF	TGTGCCAGCAGATGGGGACAGGGTCCGGATACGCAGTATTTT	TRBD1	14	NA	TRBV6-5	TRBJ2-3
CASSRGTQYF	TGTGCCAGCAGCCGGGGGACCCAGTACTTC	NA	10	NA	TRBV3-1/TRBV3-2	TRBJ2-5
CASSPRTGGSGANVLTF	TGTGCTAGCAGCCCCCGGACGGGGGGCTCTGGGGCCAACGTCCTGACTTTC	TRBD2	17	NA	TRBV7-7	TRBJ2-6
CATSFGPGGRETQYF	TGTGCCACCAGTTTTGGGCCAGGGGGCAGGGAGACCCAGTACTTC	TRBD1	15	NA	TRBV24-1	TRBJ2-5
CASSLGTGRDEQFF	TGTGCCAGCAGCCTTGGGACAGGGCGCGATGAGCAGTTCTTC	TRBD1	14	NA	TRBV11-1	TRBJ2-1
CASSLVGGGQYTGELFF	TGCGCCAGCAGCTTGGTGGGGGGCGGCCAGTACACCGGGGAGCTGTTTTTT	NA	17	NA	TRBV5-1	TRBJ2-2
CAWSVQGTAGHF	TGTGCCTGGAGTGTACAAGGCACGGCGGGCCACTTT	NA	12	NA	TRBV30	TRBJ1-6
CASSPPFTGDNEQFF	TGTGCCAGCTCACCACCCTTTACAGGGGACAATGAGCAGTTCTTC	TRBD1	15	NA	TRBV18	TRBJ2-1
CASSPPRTPIGNTIYF	TGTGCCAGCTCACCACCGAGGACACCGATTGGAAACACCATATATTTT	NA	16	NA	TRBV18	TRBJ1-3
CASSLVPTGNTQYF	TGTGCCAGCAGCTTAGTCCCCACAGGGAATACGCAGTATTTT	NA	14	NA	TRBV7-6	TRBJ2-3
CASSFTGDLEAFF	TGCGCCAGCAGCTTTACAGGGGATCTTGAAGCTTTCTTT	TRBD1	13	NA	TRBV5-1	TRBJ1-1
CASSPRLVMNTEAFF	TGTGCCAGCTCACCGAGACTGGTAATGAACACTGAAGCTTTCTTT	NA	15	few	TRBV18	TRBJ1-1
CASGSGNQPQHF	TGTGCCAGTGGCTCTGGCAATCAGCCCCAGCATTTT	NA	12	NA	TRBV6-5	TRBJ1-5
CASSEALRGPNSPLHF	TGTGCCAGCAGTGAAGCGCTTAGAGGACCTAATTCACCCCTCCACTTT	NA	16	NA	TRBV2	TRBJ1-6
CASTLGQGTNYGYTF	TGTGCCAGCACCCTCGGACAGGGCACTAACTATGGCTACACCTTC	TRBD1	15	NA	TRBV6-5	TRBJ1-2
CASEDYPNYGYTF	TGTGCCAGCGAGGATTACCCAAACTATGGCTACACCTTC	NA	13	once	TRBV6-5	TRBJ1-2
CASSLAPGGTEAFF	TGTGCCAGCAGCTTAGCCCCAGGGGGAACTGAAGCTTTCTTT	TRBD1	14	once	TRBV11-1	TRBJ1-1
CASSEDRALYNEQFF	TGTGCCAGCAGCGAGGACAGGGCCCTTTACAATGAGCAGTTCTTC	TRBD1	15	NA	TRBV2	TRBJ2-1
CASSLGTGDEQFF	TGTGCCAGCAGCTTAGGGACAGGGGATGAGCAGTTCTTC	TRBD1	13	few	TRBV11-2	TRBJ2-1
CASSRDWGAGSTDTQYF	TGTGCCAGCAGCAGGGATTGGGGGGCGGGCAGCACAGATACGCAGTATTTT	NA	17	NA	TRBV7-9	TRBJ2-3
CASSDPDPPGEAFF	TGTGCCAGCAGTGACCCGGACCCCCCCGGCGAGGCTTTCTTT	NA	14	NA	TRBV28	TRBJ1-1
CASSPRGGEQYF	TGCGCCAGCAGCCCGCGGGGGGGCGAGCAGTACTTC	TRBD2	12	NA	TRBV5-1	TRBJ2-7
CASNRDRGYEQYF	TGTGCCAGCAACAGGGACAGGGGCTACGAGCAGTACTTC	TRBD1	13	NA	TRBV2	TRBJ2-7
CASSGSRADSYNEQFF	TGTGCCAGCAGCGGCTCGAGAGCGGACTCCTACAATGAGCAGTTCTTC	NA	16	NA	TRBV9	TRBJ2-1
CAISAATTPLHF	TGTGCCATCAGTGCCGCGACGACACCCCTCCACTTT	NA	12	NA	TRBV10-3	TRBJ1-6
CASSPLRTGTDTQYF	TGTGCCAGTAGTCCCCTAAGGACGGGCACAGATACGCAGTATTTT	NA	15	NA	TRBV19	TRBJ2-3
CATSDFRGGNTGELFF	TGTGCCACCAGTGATTTTCGGGGAGGGAACACCGGGGAGCTGTTTTTT	NA	16	NA	TRBV24-1	TRBJ2-2